Listed below are T cell receptor beta chains from one sample, sequenced in a study of early T cells in non-severe SARS-CoV-2 infection. TCRdb analysed the 5' RACE reads with MiXCR anew, one entry per CDR3 protein. Of more than 95,000 distinct CDR3 sequences in the sample, approximately 17% were seen once. The sequenced sample consisted of whole blood. The receptors shown here come from an adult who was a healthcare worker with PCR-confirmed SARS-CoV-2 infection or an uninfected control (not recorded which). CDR3s include the opening cysteine and the closing phenylalanine or tryptophan. The order of the fields is CDR3 length, J gene, V gene, CDR3 protein.

CDR3 length: 13; J gene: TRBJ2-1; V gene: TRBV7-7; CDR3 protein: CASSSDRGDEQFF
CDR3 length: 12; J gene: TRBJ1-1; V gene: TRBV30; CDR3 protein: CAWSGVHTEAFF
CDR3 length: 14; J gene: TRBJ1-1; V gene: TRBV7-2; CDR3 protein: CASSLAGQLAEAFF
CDR3 length: 14; J gene: TRBJ1-6; V gene: TRBV12-5; CDR3 protein: CASGFDTYNSPLHF
CDR3 length: 16; J gene: TRBJ2-3; V gene: TRBV12-3/TRBV12-4; CDR3 protein: CASSSGAAGITDTQYF
CDR3 length: 11; J gene: TRBJ1-3; V gene: TRBV20-1; CDR3 protein: CSGVTGNTIYF
CDR3 length: 13; J gene: TRBJ2-1; V gene: TRBV10-2; CDR3 protein: CASSERGANEQFF
CDR3 length: 16; J gene: TRBJ2-6; V gene: TRBV6-4; CDR3 protein: CASSASLGSGANVLTF
CDR3 length: 11; J gene: TRBJ2-3; V gene: TRBV28; CDR3 protein: CASGNTDTQYF
CDR3 length: 17; J gene: TRBJ2-5; V gene: TRBV20-1; CDR3 protein: CSAFFSGRARLKETQYF
CDR3 length: 14; J gene: TRBJ2-5; V gene: TRBV6-2/TRBV6-3; CDR3 protein: CASNHGAEQETQYF
CDR3 length: 14; J gene: TRBJ2-7; V gene: TRBV11-2; CDR3 protein: CASSYGTLSYEQYF
CDR3 length: 12; J gene: TRBJ2-5; V gene: TRBV7-9; CDR3 protein: CASSLGQETQYF
CDR3 length: 13; J gene: TRBJ1-3; V gene: TRBV5-6; CDR3 protein: CASSLGSGNTIYF
CDR3 length: 15; J gene: TRBJ2-1; V gene: TRBV13; CDR3 protein: CASSLGLAGGGEQFF
CDR3 length: 18; J gene: TRBJ2-6; V gene: TRBV6-2/TRBV6-3; CDR3 protein: CASSYSDTGFSGANVLTF
CDR3 length: 14; J gene: TRBJ2-2; V gene: TRBV10-2; CDR3 protein: CASSSGRAIGELFF
CDR3 length: 15; J gene: TRBJ1-5; V gene: TRBV6-1; CDR3 protein: CASSDRSLGNQPQHF
CDR3 length: 15; J gene: TRBJ1-5; V gene: TRBV18; CDR3 protein: CASSPTGMGNQPQHF
CDR3 length: 16; J gene: TRBJ2-5; V gene: TRBV10-3; CDR3 protein: CAISDLATGGIETQYF
CDR3 length: 13; J gene: TRBJ2-1; V gene: TRBV20-1; CDR3 protein: CSARVPRGDEQFF
CDR3 length: 14; J gene: TRBJ2-7; V gene: TRBV6-2/TRBV6-3; CDR3 protein: CASSYPGRGGEQYF
CDR3 length: 14; J gene: TRBJ2-3; V gene: TRBV5-1; CDR3 protein: CASSLFRSTDTQYF
CDR3 length: 15; J gene: TRBJ2-5; V gene: TRBV28; CDR3 protein: CASSGSSGDQETQYF
CDR3 length: 16; J gene: TRBJ1-6; V gene: TRBV27; CDR3 protein: CASSLTDSSYNSPLHF
CDR3 length: 13; J gene: TRBJ2-7; V gene: TRBV7-6; CDR3 protein: CASSPGTWGEQYF
CDR3 length: 13; J gene: TRBJ1-2; V gene: TRBV10-3; CDR3 protein: CAISEVGQGGYTF
CDR3 length: 14; J gene: TRBJ2-1; V gene: TRBV12-3/TRBV12-4; CDR3 protein: CASSGGDLYNEQFF
CDR3 length: 13; J gene: TRBJ2-7; V gene: TRBV5-4; CDR3 protein: CASMTQGDIEQYF
CDR3 length: 15; J gene: TRBJ2-5; V gene: TRBV6-2/TRBV6-3; CDR3 protein: CASSYTTSGQETQYF
CDR3 length: 15; J gene: TRBJ1-1; V gene: TRBV7-2; CDR3 protein: CASSIGQGGFPEAFF
CDR3 length: 14; J gene: TRBJ1-5; V gene: TRBV19; CDR3 protein: CASSMRQPDQPQHF
CDR3 length: 15; J gene: TRBJ1-4; V gene: TRBV16; CDR3 protein: CASSLYYGTGEKLFF
CDR3 length: 15; J gene: TRBJ2-7; V gene: TRBV4-3; CDR3 protein: CVSSQDRTYPYEQYF
CDR3 length: 16; J gene: TRBJ2-1; V gene: TRBV4-3; CDR3 protein: CASSQEIPSSYNEQFF
CDR3 length: 14; J gene: TRBJ1-1; V gene: TRBV10-3; CDR3 protein: CAISGGTSGTEAFF